Each of the 8 T cell receptor beta chains below was sequenced from the same sample in a study of T cell responses to AZD1222 COVID-19 vaccine. Sequencing was performed with immunoSEQ multiplex PCR; in TCRdb, only in-frame clones are kept and a portion is missing. The data contain 99,000 or so clones, over 75% of them singletons. The sequences come from peripheral blood, collected on day 0 of AZD1222 vaccination. The source of these receptors is an adult in good health.

The chain joins TRBV9 to TRBJ2-5; D gene unclear. Germline CDR1 and CDR2: SGDLS and YYNGEE. The CDR3 is 14 residues long. V lost 0 bases to trimming and J lost 1 base, with 7 bases between them. CDR3: CASSVDNSQETQYF. DNA for the CDR3: TGTGCCAGCAGCGTAGATAACTCCCAAGAGACCCAGTACTTC.

This rearrangement joins TRBV7-9 to TRBJ1-1, with D hard to call. Germline-derived CDR1 and CDR2 are SEHNR and FQNEAQ (reference sequence). The CDR3 loop spans 14 amino acids. V was shortened by 0 bases and J by 5 bases, with 10 bases between the two germline ends. This CDR3 reads CASSLAGRVTEAFF. In DNA form, the CDR3 reads TGTGCCAGCAGCTTAGCGGGGAGGGTGACTGAAGCTTTCTTT.

DNA of the CDR3: TGTGCCAGCAGCCAAGGGGAAGGAGGCGGGAACACTGAAGCTTTCTTT. Translating gives CASSQGEGGGNTEAFF. The chain joins TRBV4-2 to TRBJ1-1; D unresolved. The CDR3 covers 16 residues. Germline assignment: CDR1 LGHNA and CDR2 YNFKEQ. V lost 1 base, J lost 1 base, and 13 bases lay in between.

This sequence joins TRBV7-9 and TRBJ2-1, with 10 bases identical to TRBD2. Germline V lookup: CDR1 SEHNR, CDR2 FQNEAQ (reference sequence). V dropped 3 bases and J dropped 8; count of bases not matched to a gene: 10. This CDR3 comprises 16 residues. The CDR3 DNA reads as TGTGCCAGCAGCTTCACTAGCGGGACCCGCCGGCATGAGCAGTTCTTC. Translated, it gives CASSFTSGTRRHEQFF.

The chain employs TRBV5-4 and TRBJ2-3; D not resolved. The CDR3 extends over 15 amino acids. V lost 9 bases and J lost 2, with 19 bases in between. Germline V gives CDR1 SGHNT, CDR2 YYREEE (reference sequence). The CDR3 nucleotides are TGTGCCACCTGGGCTCGACCCCAACTCACAGATACGCAGTATTTT. Encoded protein: CATWARPQLTDTQYF.

This clone was observed a single time. CDR3 amino acids: CASSVGLAGTQDEQFF. The CDR3 region has the DNA TGTGCCAGCAGCGTAGGACTAGCGGGGACCCAGGATGAGCAGTTCTTC. V gene TRBV9 combines with J gene TRBJ2-1, with 11 nucleotides matching TRBD2. This CDR3 is 16 amino acids long. V shed 0 bases, J shed 8 bases, and the junction held 7 bases outside the gene matches. The germline V gene encodes CDR1 SGDLS and CDR2 YYNGEE.

The rearrangement joins TRBV6-5 to TRBJ1-2; 7 bases agree with TRBD1. This CDR3 region has 15 residues. Germline trimming cut 4 bases from V and 4 bases from J; bases unmatched to any gene: 9. CDR1 and CDR2 from the germline V gene are MNHEY and SVGAGI. Here the CDR3 reads CASSSILDRVYGYTF. CDR3 sequence (DNA): TGTGCCAGCAGTTCGATATTAGACAGGGTCTATGGCTACACCTTC.

This clone was seen a single time. This sequence joins TRBV7-9 and TRBJ2-5, with TRBD2 as a possible D gene (6 bases). This CDR3 has 17 residues. CDR1 is SEHNR and CDR2 is FQNEAQ in the germline V gene (reference sequence). With 4 bases removed from V and 3 bases from J, the gap between germline ends came to 21 bases. The CDR3 sequence is CASSSGRGSPREETQYF. The CDR3, as DNA: TGTGCCAGCAGCTCCGGCCGGGGGTCTCCCCGGGAAGAGACCCAGTACTTC.